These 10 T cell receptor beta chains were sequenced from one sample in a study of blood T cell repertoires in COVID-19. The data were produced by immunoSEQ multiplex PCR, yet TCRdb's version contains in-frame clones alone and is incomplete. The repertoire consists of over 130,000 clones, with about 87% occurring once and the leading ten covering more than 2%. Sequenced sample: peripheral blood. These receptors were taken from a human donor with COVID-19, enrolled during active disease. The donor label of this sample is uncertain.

The CDR3 DNA is TGTGCCAGCAGCTTACAGGTGAACACTGAAGCTTTCTTT. It specifies CASSLQVNTEAFF. The chain links TRBV7-9 to TRBJ1-1; D is unresolved. CDR3 size: 13 residues. Germline loops: CDR1 SEHNR, CDR2 FQNEAQ (reference sequence). V was cut by 2 bases and J by 0 bases, with 4 bases left in between.

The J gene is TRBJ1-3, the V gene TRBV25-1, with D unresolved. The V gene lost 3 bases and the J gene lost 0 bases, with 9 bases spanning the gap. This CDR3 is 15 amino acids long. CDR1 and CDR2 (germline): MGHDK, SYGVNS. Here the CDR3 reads CASSEPLVSGNTIYF. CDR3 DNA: TGTGCCAGCAGTGAGCCACTGGTCTCTGGAAACACCATATATTTT. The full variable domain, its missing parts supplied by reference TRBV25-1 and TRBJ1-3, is EADIYQTPRYLVIGTGKKITLECSQTMGHDKMYWYQQDPGMELHLIHYSYGVNSTEKGDLSSESTVSRIRTEHFPLTLESARPSHTSQYLCASSEPLVSGNTIYFGEGSWLTVV.

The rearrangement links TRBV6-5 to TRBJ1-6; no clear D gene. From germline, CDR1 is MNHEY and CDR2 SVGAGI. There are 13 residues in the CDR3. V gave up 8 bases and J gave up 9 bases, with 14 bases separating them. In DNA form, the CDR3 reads TGTGCCAGCCTAGTTGGTCCTTTTTCACCCCTCCACTTT. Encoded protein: CASLVGPFSPLHF.

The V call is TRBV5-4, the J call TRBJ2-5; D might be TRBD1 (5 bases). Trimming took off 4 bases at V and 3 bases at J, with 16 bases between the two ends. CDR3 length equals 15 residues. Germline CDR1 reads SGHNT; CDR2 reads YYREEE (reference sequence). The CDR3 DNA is TGTGCCAGCAGCCCGCCCGGTGCAGGGAAAGAGACCCAGTACTTC. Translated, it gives CASSPPGAGKETQYF.

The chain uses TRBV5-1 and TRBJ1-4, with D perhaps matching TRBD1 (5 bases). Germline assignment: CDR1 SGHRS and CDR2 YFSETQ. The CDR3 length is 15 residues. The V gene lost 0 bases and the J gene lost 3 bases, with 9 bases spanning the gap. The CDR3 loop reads CASSLGRGSNEKLFF. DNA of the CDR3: TGCGCCAGCAGCTTGGGAAGGGGATCTAATGAAAAACTGTTTTTT.

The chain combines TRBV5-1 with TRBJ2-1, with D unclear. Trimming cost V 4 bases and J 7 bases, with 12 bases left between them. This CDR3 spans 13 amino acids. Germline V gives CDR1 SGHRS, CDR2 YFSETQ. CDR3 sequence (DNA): TGCGCCAGCAGCGTGGGTTCGAGTAATGAGCAGTTCTTC. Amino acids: CASSVGSSNEQFF.

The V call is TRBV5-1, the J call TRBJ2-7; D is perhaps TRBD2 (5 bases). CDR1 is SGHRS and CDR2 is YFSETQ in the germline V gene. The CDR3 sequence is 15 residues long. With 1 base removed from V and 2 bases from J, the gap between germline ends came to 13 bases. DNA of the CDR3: TGCGCCAGCAGCTTGCGGGGAAGTGGGGCCTACGAGCAGTACTTC. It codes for CASSLRGSGAYEQYF.

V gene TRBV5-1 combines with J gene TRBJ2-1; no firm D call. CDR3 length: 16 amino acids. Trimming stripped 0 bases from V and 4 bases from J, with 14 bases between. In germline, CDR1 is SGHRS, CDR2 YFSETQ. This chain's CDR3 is CASSLAFLQIYNEQFF. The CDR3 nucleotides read TGCGCCAGCAGCTTGGCCTTCCTTCAGATTTACAATGAGCAGTTCTTC.

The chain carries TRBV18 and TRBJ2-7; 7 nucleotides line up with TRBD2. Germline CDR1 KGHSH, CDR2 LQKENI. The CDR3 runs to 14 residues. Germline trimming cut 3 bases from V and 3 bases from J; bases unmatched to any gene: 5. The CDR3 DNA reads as TGTGCCAGCTCACCCCAGCGGGACCGCTACGAGCAGTACTTC. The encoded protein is CASSPQRDRYEQYF.

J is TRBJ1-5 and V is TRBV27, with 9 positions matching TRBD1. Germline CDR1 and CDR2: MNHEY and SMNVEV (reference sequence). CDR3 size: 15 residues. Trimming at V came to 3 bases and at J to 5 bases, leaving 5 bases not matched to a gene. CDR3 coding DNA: TGTGCCAGCAGTTTTACAGGGGGCGGGTATCAGCCCCAGCATTTT. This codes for CASSFTGGGYQPQHF.